This TCR beta chain was sequenced for a study of T cell repertoires in cytomegalovirus infection. Background on the study: Signatures in public TCR beta sequences pointed to both CMV infection and matching HLA type.

This clonotype was detected a few times. Its antigen is not known. The junction had 3 bases not matched to a gene; V was cut back by 8 bases and J by 3 bases. Germline V gene data show CDR1 as MDHEN and CDR2 as SYDVKM. CDR3 size: 13 residues. MiXCR, applied by TCRdb to the reads, yields one record per CDR3 protein. The data hold 200,000 to 300,000 distinct CDR3 sequences, with 12% observed a single time. Whole-study findings and limits: Identification of carriers of CMV plus the relevant HLA was achieved through cumulative public TCR beta family frequency.

This TCR was recovered from a human donor in good health (CMV status not recorded). Some clones in this sample may be carry-over from other donors' samples. The chain uses TRBV28 and TRBJ2-7; TRBD2 matches at 11 bases. Sequenced input: PBMCs. The CDR3 nucleotides are TGTGCCAGCCTTCTAGCGGGGGGCTACGAGCAGTACTTC. Translated, it gives CASLLAGGYEQYF.